These 6 T cell receptor beta chains were sequenced from one sample in a study of cytomegalovirus exposure and HLA in healthy donors. PCR involved 60 Vbeta and 13 Jbeta primers. The method was immunoSEQ multiplex PCR; TCRdb's version includes in-frame clones alone and lacks a portion of them. Recorded for this sample: roughly 75,000 clones. Input material: PBMCs. Receptor source: a boy between 10 and 17 years old in good health and CMV-seronegative.

The rearrangement links TRBV6-1 to TRBJ1-2; D is unresolved. Trimming removed 6 bases from V and 3 bases from J, with 11 bases in between. The CDR3 loop spans 13 amino acids. Germline lookup yields CDR1 MNHNS and CDR2 SASEGT. The DNA for the CDR3 is TGTGCCAGCAGGAGAAGGCAGGACTATGGCTACACCTTC. Residues: CASRRRQDYGYTF.

The chain couples TRBV4-1 to TRBJ2-7; maybe TRBD1 (6 bases). This CDR3 contains 15 residues. Germline CDR1 and CDR2: MGHRA and YSYEKL. V was clipped by 0 bases and J by 1 base, with 10 bases between them. The CDR3 region is CASSQDNRVSYEQYF. CDR3 in DNA: TGCGCCAGCAGCCAAGACAACAGGGTATCCTACGAGCAGTACTTC.

The gene calls are TRBV5-4 and TRBJ2-3; 16 bases map to TRBD2. The V gene's germline CDR1 is SGHNT and CDR2 YYREEE (reference sequence). The CDR3 contains 16 residues. V was clipped by 4 bases and J by 5 bases; unmatched bases: 4. The CDR3 DNA reads TGTGCCAGCAGCGAAGGGACTAGCGGGGGGGGAGATACGCAGTATTTT. It yields the protein CASSEGTSGGGDTQYF.

The CDR3 nucleotides are TGTGCCAGCAGCGTTTGGGAGGGGAACTATGGCTACACCTTC. Its translation: CASSVWEGNYGYTF. This sequence joins TRBV9 and TRBJ1-2, with a possible D match to TRBD1 (5 bases). This CDR3 is built from 14 residues. The V end was cut by 2 bases, the J end by 2 bases, with 10 bases between. The germline V gene encodes CDR1 SGDLS and CDR2 YYNGEE.

The J gene is TRBJ1-6, the V gene TRBV30, with D maybe TRBD1 (6 bases). The CDR3 is 13 residues long. Trimming took off 1 base at V and 7 bases at J, with 8 bases between the two ends. Germline loops: CDR1 GTSNPN, CDR2 SVGIG (reference sequence). The CDR3 region has the DNA TGTGCCTGGAGTGCAGGGGTAAATTCACCCCTCCACTTT. As protein: CAWSAGVNSPLHF.

V and J are TRBV4-3 and TRBJ2-3, with D possibly matching TRBD2 (6 bases). In germline, CDR1 is LGHNA, CDR2 YSLEER. The V end lost 0 bases, the J end lost 5 bases, and 18 bases lay between the germline ends. The CDR3 is made up of 17 amino acids. The CDR3 nucleotides are TGCGCCAGCAGCCAAGATTTCGGTAGCGGCAGTGGAGATACGCAGTATTTT. Protein: CASSQDFGSGSGDTQYF.